The following is a T cell receptor (beta chain) sequence with its context. These data come from a study of blood T cell repertoires in COVID-19. V lost 3 bases, J lost 2 bases, and 15 bases lay in between. Germline lookup yields CDR1 KGHSH and CDR2 LQKENI. The CDR3 sequence is 16 residues long. The protocol was immunoSEQ multiplex PCR, while the TCRdb copy is restricted to in-frame clones and leaves out a portion. The sample carries almost 250,000 clones, around 89% recorded once. V usage is TRBV18 and J usage is TRBJ2-3, with a tentative D call TRBD2 (6 bases). The material sequenced was PBMCs or T cells enriched from blood (not recorded which). This TCR was recovered from a woman aged 25 to 45 who had recovered from COVID-19. The CDR3 region has the DNA TGTGCCAGCTCACCCAGGGTTGGCGGGGTCACAGATACGCAGTATTTT. Its protein is CASSPRVGGVTDTQYF.